These 12 T cell receptor beta chains share one sample of origin, sequenced in a study of blood T cell repertoires in COVID-19. Sequencing was performed with immunoSEQ multiplex PCR; in TCRdb, only in-frame clones are kept and a portion is missing. Of 75,000 to 80,000 clones detected, just over 85% appear once; the ten largest clones hold roughly 45%. The sample comprised peripheral blood. These receptors all come from a human donor in a cohort sampled during active COVID-19.

The CDR3 DNA sequence: TGTGCCAGCTCGTGGACAGGCTCCTACAATGAGCAGTTCTTC. Its protein product is CASSWTGSYNEQFF. The chain combines TRBV11-3 with TRBJ2-1; 7 nucleotides align to TRBD1. This CDR3 region has 14 residues. Trimming at V came to 8 bases and at J to 0 bases, leaving 4 bases not matched to a gene. CDR1 is SGHNT, CDR2 YENEEA, per germline. Complete variable domain (other parts from reference TRBV11-3 and TRBJ2-1): EAGVVQSPRYKIIEKKQPVAFWCNPISGHNTLYWYLQNLGQGPELLIRYENEEAVDDSQLPKDRFSAERLKGVDSTLKIQPAELGDSAVYLCASSWTGSYNEQFFGPGTRLTVL.

The rearrangement joins TRBV5-8 to TRBJ2-3, with 15 bases identical to TRBD2. The length of the CDR3 is 16 residues. J lost 4 bases, V lost 0 bases, and 0 bases had no gene match. CDR1 and CDR2 from the germline V gene are SGHTS and YDEGEE. CDR3 DNA: TGTGCCAGCAGCTTGGGGACTAGCGGGGGGGCAGATACGCAGTATTTT. Its protein product is CASSLGTSGGADTQYF.

The chain is built from TRBV5-1 and TRBJ2-1; perhaps TRBD1 as D (6 bases). V was trimmed by 1 base and J by 5 bases, leaving 10 bases between them. Germline V CDR1 and CDR2: SGHRS, YFSETQ. The CDR3 has 14 residues. As DNA, the CDR3 is TGCGCCAGCAGCTTGATCAGGACAGACAATGAGCAGTTCTTC. Translated, it gives CASSLIRTDNEQFF.

This clone was detected only a few times. The chain's CDR3 is CASSLGTGVTEAFF. The CDR3 coding sequence is TGCGCCAGCAGCTTGGGCACAGGGGTAACTGAAGCTTTCTTT. V gene TRBV5-1 combines with J gene TRBJ1-1, with 7 bases fitting TRBD1. The V and J ends lost 0 bases and 5 bases, in that order; junction bases with no gene match: 4. Germline CDR1 and CDR2: SGHRS and YFSETQ. The CDR3 has 14 residues.

This clone came up a few times. This rearrangement joins TRBV6-2 or TRBV6-3 to TRBJ2-2, with 11 bases fitting TRBD2. Germline CDR1 MNHEY, CDR2 SVGEGT. This CDR3 comprises 16 residues. V lost 5 bases to trimming and J lost 3 bases; unmatched junction nucleotides: 5. For the CDR3, the DNA is TGTGCCAGCAGTCGAGGGACTAGCGGAGACACCGGGGAGCTGTTTTTT. This translates into CASSRGTSGDTGELFF.

For the CDR3, the DNA is TGTGCCAGCAGCTTGGGTGTTAAGGGGAAGCCTCAGCCCCAGCATTTT. Its translation is CASSLGVKGKPQPQHF. V usage is TRBV11-2 and J usage is TRBJ1-5; tentatively, D is TRBD1 (5 bases). This CDR3 region has 16 residues. Germline V lookup: CDR1 SGHAT, CDR2 FQNNGV. The V gene lost 3 bases and the J gene lost 6 bases, with 18 bases spanning the gap. The variable domain in full, with the rest retrieved from reference TRBV11-2 and TRBJ1-5, is EAGVAQSPRYKIIEKRQSVAFWCNPISGHATLYWYQQILGQGPKLLIQFQNNGVVDDSQLPKDRFSAERLKGVDSTLKIQPAKLEDSAVYLCASSLGVKGKPQPQHFGDGTRLSIL.

The chain recombines TRBV7-3 with TRBJ2-2, with TRBD2 matching 13 bases. Losses at the gene ends were 5 bases for V and 7 bases for J; bases not matched to a gene: 4. Germline V lookup: CDR1 SGHTA, CDR2 FQGTGA. There are 15 residues in the CDR3. The CDR3 loop reads CASSPGLAGDGELFF. CDR3 DNA sequence: TGTGCCAGCAGCCCAGGACTAGCGGGAGACGGGGAGCTGTTTTTT.

The V gene is TRBV5-1, the J gene TRBJ2-3, with D perhaps TRBD2 (5 bases). CDR1 is SGHRS and CDR2 is YFSETQ in the germline V gene. V was cut by 3 bases and J by 0 bases, with 11 bases left in between. The CDR3 extends over 15 amino acids. CDR3 amino acids: CASSSGRTSTDTQYF. CDR3 nucleotides: TGCGCCAGCAGCTCTGGACGGACTAGCACAGATACGCAGTATTTT.

This CDR3 is CASSLVYEKLFF. As DNA, the CDR3 is TGTGCCAGCAGTCTAGTCTACGAAAAACTGTTTTTT. The chain joins TRBV6-6 to TRBJ1-4; D is unresolved. Germline V CDR1 and CDR2: MNHNY, SVGAGI (reference sequence). The CDR3 is 12 amino acids. V was cut by 5 bases and J by 8 bases, with 9 bases left in between.

This chain uses TRBV3-1 (or the pseudogene TRBV3-2) with TRBJ2-2; maybe TRBD2 (5 bases). V shed 4 bases and J shed 0 bases, with 12 bases lying between them. The germline V gene has CDR1 LGHDT and CDR2 YNNKEL (reference sequence). The CDR3 runs 16 residues. In nucleotides, the CDR3 is TGTGCCAGCAGCCGAAAAACCGGGGCGAACACCGGGGAGCTGTTTTTT. This sequence encodes CASSRKTGANTGELFF.

J is TRBJ2-5 and V is TRBV9, with 10 bases that match TRBD2. Germline trimming cut 0 bases from V and 1 base from J; bases unmatched to any gene: 6. Germline CDR1 and CDR2: SGDLS and YYNGEE. This CDR3 is built from 17 residues. The CDR3 region is CASSVGSTSGAQETQYF. DNA of the CDR3: TGTGCCAGCAGCGTAGGGAGTACTAGCGGGGCCCAAGAGACCCAGTACTTC.

This chain connects TRBV7-2 to TRBJ2-3, with D possibly TRBD2 on 6 matching bases. The germline V gene encodes CDR1 SGHTA and CDR2 FQGNSA. The V end was cut by 2 bases, the J end by 4 bases, with 16 bases between. There are 16 residues in the CDR3. DNA for the CDR3: TGTGCCAGCAGCTTAATCGGCGGGATCTCCCCAGATACGCAGTATTTT. It is translated as CASSLIGGISPDTQYF.